These 12 T cell receptor beta chains were all obtained from the same sample, sequenced in a study of CD8 T cells in ankylosing spondylitis. One entry per CDR3 protein, called by TCRdb with MiXCR from the 5' RACE reads. The table shows 25,000 or so distinct CDR3 sequences, with approximately 7.9% occurring only once. The sample comprised blood. All receptors come from a male donor with ankylosing spondylitis or in good health (not recorded which).

Many counts were recorded for this clonotype. The rearrangement links TRBV5-1 to TRBJ1-3, with D perhaps TRBD1 (6 bases). V was clipped by 4 bases and J by 0 bases, with 11 bases between them. Germline lookup yields CDR1 SGHRS and CDR2 YFSETQ. This CDR3 has 15 amino acids. The CDR3 bases are TGCGCCAGCAGCCCACAGGGTTACTCTGGAAACACCATATATTTT. Translated: CASSPQGYSGNTIYF.

This clonotype has only a few counts. This chain links TRBV7-2 with TRBJ1-2; D gene unclear. The length of the CDR3 is 13 residues. Germline V lookup: CDR1 SGHTA, CDR2 FQGNSA. The V end was cut by 0 bases, the J end by 7 bases, with 9 bases between. The CDR3 loop reads CASSLAGSGGYTF. CDR3 nucleotides: TGTGCCAGCAGCTTAGCGGGATCGGGTGGCTACACCTTC.

In its sample, this clonotype was seen many times. The chain is built from TRBV12-3 or TRBV12-4 and TRBJ2-7; D remains ambiguous. Trimming stripped 4 bases from V and 1 base from J, with 5 bases between. This CDR3 is 12 amino acids long. CDR3: CASSSNSYEQYF. Written as DNA, the CDR3 is TGTGCCAGCAGTTCAAATTCCTACGAGCAGTACTTC.

Ten or more counts support this clonotype. The V call is TRBV7-2, the J call TRBJ2-5, with 9 bases aligning to TRBD2. The germline V gene encodes CDR1 SGHTA and CDR2 FQGNSA. The CDR3 contains 16 residues. V lost 1 base to trimming and J lost 1 base; unmatched junction nucleotides: 4. The CDR3 loop reads CASSLDAGGLQETQYF. Written as DNA, the CDR3 is TGTGCCAGCAGCTTAGATGCGGGGGGGCTCCAAGAGACCCAGTACTTC.

The rearrangement links TRBV20-1 to TRBJ2-2; D is uncertain. Trimming left V 3 bases short and J 2 bases short, with 10 bases between. The CDR3 runs to 14 residues. Germline CDR1 and CDR2: DFQATT and SNEGSKA (reference sequence). The chain's CDR3 is CSASPAGNTGELFF. The CDR3, as DNA: TGCAGTGCTAGTCCGGCAGGAAACACCGGGGAGCTGTTTTTT.

This chain links TRBV7-9 with TRBJ1-4; the D is unclear. CDR1 and CDR2 from the germline V gene are SEHNR and FQNEAQ (reference sequence). Trimming shortened V by 1 base and J by 6 bases, and 15 bases separated the two germline ends. The CDR3 loop spans 16 amino acids. This chain's CDR3 is CASSLGGPGLDEKLFF. DNA of the CDR3: TGTGCCAGCAGCTTAGGTGGTCCCGGATTAGATGAAAAACTGTTTTTT.

By its share, this clonotype is medium-sized. The gene calls are TRBV9 and TRBJ1-2; TRBD1 matches at 8 bases. Germline-derived CDR1 and CDR2 are SGDLS and YYNGEE. There are 14 residues in the CDR3. V lost 3 bases and J lost 5; bases outside the gene matches: 6. CDR3 nucleotide sequence: TGTGCCAGCAGCGCCCACAGGGGGGATTATGGCTACACCTTC. It encodes CASSAHRGDYGYTF.

CDR3: CATSATGRRTQYF. The CDR3 DNA reads TGTGCCACCAGTGCGACAGGGAGAAGGACCCAGTACTTC. J is TRBJ2-5 and V is TRBV24-1, with 7 positions matching TRBD1. Germline V gene lookup returns CDR1 KGHDR and CDR2 SFDVKD. Losses at the gene ends were 5 bases for V and 7 bases for J; bases not matched to a gene: 6. The CDR3 covers 13 residues.

This clonotype has a handful of counts. The rearrangement joins TRBV5-1 to TRBJ2-1; TRBD2 matches 9 bases. The CDR3 has 15 residues. J was trimmed by 4 bases and V by 4 bases; bases with no gene match: 6. From germline, CDR1 is SGHRS and CDR2 YFSETQ. The chain's CDR3 is CASSNLAGSYNEQFF. CDR3 nucleotide sequence: TGCGCCAGCAGCAACCTAGCGGGATCTTACAATGAGCAGTTCTTC.

Many counts were recorded for this clonotype. This sequence joins TRBV7-2 and TRBJ2-7; TRBD2 agrees at 8 bases. CDR1 and CDR2 (germline): SGHTA, FQGNSA. The J segment lost 4 bases and the V segment lost 5 bases, leaving 10 bases of the junction unmatched. The CDR3 contains 15 residues. In DNA, the CDR3 is TGTGCCAGCAGCCCCGCGGGGCGCGGGGGGTACGAGCAGTACTTC. Translation: CASSPAGRGGYEQYF.

DNA for the CDR3: TGTGCCAGCAGGCAGAGGGGAACAGATACGCAGTATTTT. The encoded protein is CASRQRGTDTQYF. This chain joins TRBV12-3 or TRBV12-4 and TRBJ2-3; D is perhaps TRBD1 or TRBD2 (5 bases each). Trimming removed 6 bases at V and 3 bases at J, with 10 bases between. The CDR3 extends over 13 amino acids.

The table lists this clonotype with a few counts. The chain links TRBV15 to TRBJ2-1; D remains unclear. In germline, CDR1 is LNHNV, CDR2 YYDKDF (reference sequence). The V and J ends lost 2 bases and 4 bases respectively, with 12 bases between them. The CDR3 is 15 amino acids. This CDR3 reads CATSRKLDAYNEQFF. CDR3 in DNA: TGTGCCACCAGCAGAAAATTGGACGCTTACAATGAGCAGTTCTTC.